The sequence of this TCR beta chain was determined in a study of T-cell memory formation after mild COVID-19. This clonotype was found a few times. Employing constant-segment primers, 5'RACE generated TCR alpha and TCR beta cDNA libraries bearing sample barcodes and UMIs. TCRdb redid the calling of the 5' RACE reads with MiXCR, one entry per CDR3 protein. The sample has about 200,000 distinct CDR3 sequences, 15% to 20% seen once. Germline values: CDR1 SQVTM, CDR2 ANQGSEA. V gave up 5 bases and J gave up 0 bases, with 11 bases separating them. There are 13 residues in the CDR3. The specimen was PBMCs or a T cell subset sorted from them (not recorded which). The TCR originated in an adult woman who had mild COVID-19 (a few samples of this study predate the infection). Cell type and time point are not known. The chain has TRBV29-1 and TRBJ2-7; D not resolved. The CDR3 DNA is TGCAGCGTTCCCCTGTTAGACTCCTACGAGCAGTACTTC. Protein sequence: CSVPLLDSYEQYF.